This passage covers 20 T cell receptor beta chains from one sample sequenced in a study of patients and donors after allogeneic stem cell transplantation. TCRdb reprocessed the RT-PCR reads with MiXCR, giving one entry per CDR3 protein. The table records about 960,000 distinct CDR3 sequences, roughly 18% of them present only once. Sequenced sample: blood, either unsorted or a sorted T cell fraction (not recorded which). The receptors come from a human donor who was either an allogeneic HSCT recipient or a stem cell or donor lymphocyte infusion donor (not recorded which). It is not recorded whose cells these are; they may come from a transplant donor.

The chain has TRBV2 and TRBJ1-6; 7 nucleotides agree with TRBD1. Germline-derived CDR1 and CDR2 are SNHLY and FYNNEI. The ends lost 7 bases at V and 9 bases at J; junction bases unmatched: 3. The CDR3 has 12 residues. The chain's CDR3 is CASKQGRSPLHF. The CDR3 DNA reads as TGTGCCAGCAAACAGGGGCGTTCACCCCTCCACTTT.

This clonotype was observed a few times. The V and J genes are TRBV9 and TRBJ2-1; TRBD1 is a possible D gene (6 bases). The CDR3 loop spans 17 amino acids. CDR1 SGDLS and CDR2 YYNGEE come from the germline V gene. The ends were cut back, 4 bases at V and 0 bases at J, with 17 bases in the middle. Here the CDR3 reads CASSPRGILSSYNEQFF. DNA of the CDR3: TGTGCCAGCAGCCCGAGGGGGATCTTAAGCTCCTACAATGAGCAGTTCTTC.

CDR3 in DNA: TGTGCCAGCAGTTACCGACAGGGACCCTATGGCTACACCTTC. Amino acid sequence: CASSYRQGPYGYTF. The chain couples TRBV6-2 or TRBV6-3 to TRBJ1-2; 7 bases map to TRBD1. This CDR3 comprises 14 residues. V was clipped by 2 bases and J by 4 bases; unmatched bases: 4. Germline V gene data show CDR1 as MNHEY and CDR2 as SVGEGT.

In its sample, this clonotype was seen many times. The CDR3 nucleotides read TGTGCCATCAGGGGAAACACTGAAGCTTTCTTT. Its protein is CAIRGNTEAFF. The V call is TRBV10-3, the J call TRBJ1-1; D uncertain. The CDR3 has 11 residues. V lost 6 bases to trimming and J lost 2 bases, with 4 bases between them. Looked up from germline, CDR1 is ENHRY and CDR2 is SYGVKD.

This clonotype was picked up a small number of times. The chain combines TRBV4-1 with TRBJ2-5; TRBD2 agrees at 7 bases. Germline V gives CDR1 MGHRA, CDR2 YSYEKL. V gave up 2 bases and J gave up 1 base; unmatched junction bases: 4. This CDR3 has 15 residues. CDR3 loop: CASSQSGLRQETQYF. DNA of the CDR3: TGCGCCAGCAGCCAATCGGGACTACGCCAAGAGACCCAGTACTTC.

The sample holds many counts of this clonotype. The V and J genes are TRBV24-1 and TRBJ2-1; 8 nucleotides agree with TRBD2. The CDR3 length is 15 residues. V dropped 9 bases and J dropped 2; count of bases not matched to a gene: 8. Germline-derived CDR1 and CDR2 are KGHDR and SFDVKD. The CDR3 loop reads CATGPRLATYNEQFF. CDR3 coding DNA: TGTGCCACCGGCCCGAGACTAGCGACCTACAATGAGCAGTTCTTC.

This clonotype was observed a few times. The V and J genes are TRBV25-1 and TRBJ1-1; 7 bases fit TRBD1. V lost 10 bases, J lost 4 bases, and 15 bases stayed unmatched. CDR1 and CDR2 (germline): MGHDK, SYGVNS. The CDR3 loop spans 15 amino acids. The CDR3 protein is CATATGPVGLTEAFF. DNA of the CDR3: TGTGCCACCGCGACAGGGCCCGTGGGACTCACTGAAGCTTTCTTT.

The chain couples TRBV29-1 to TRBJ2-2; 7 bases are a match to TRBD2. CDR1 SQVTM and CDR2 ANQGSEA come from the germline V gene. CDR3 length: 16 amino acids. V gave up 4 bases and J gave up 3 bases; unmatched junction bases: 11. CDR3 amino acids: CSVGGLGRTYTGELFF. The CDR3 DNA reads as TGCAGCGTTGGAGGACTAGGGAGAACCTACACCGGGGAGCTGTTTTTT.

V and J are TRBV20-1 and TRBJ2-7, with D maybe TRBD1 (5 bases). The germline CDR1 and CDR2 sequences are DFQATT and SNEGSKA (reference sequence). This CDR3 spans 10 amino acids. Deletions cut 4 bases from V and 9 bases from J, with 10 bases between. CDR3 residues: CSAIRQGQYF. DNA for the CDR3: TGCAGTGCTATCAGGCAGGGGCAGTACTTC.

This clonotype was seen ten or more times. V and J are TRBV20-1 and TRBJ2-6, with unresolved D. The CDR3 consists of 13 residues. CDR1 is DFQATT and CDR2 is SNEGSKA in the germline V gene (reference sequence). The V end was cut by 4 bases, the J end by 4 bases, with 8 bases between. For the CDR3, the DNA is TGCAGTGCTAACGGCGCGGGGGCCAACGTCCTGACTTTC. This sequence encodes CSANGAGANVLTF.

In DNA form, the CDR3 reads TGTGCCAGTTCCCTGGGGCTAGGAGGTAATGAGCAGTTCTTC. Amino acid sequence: CASSLGLGGNEQFF. This chain uses TRBV7-3 with TRBJ2-1, with D perhaps matching TRBD1 or TRBD2 (5 bases each). The V gene lost 9 bases and the J gene lost 7 bases, with 19 bases spanning the gap. The CDR3 consists of 14 residues. Germline V gene sequence: CDR1 SGHTA, CDR2 FQGTGA.

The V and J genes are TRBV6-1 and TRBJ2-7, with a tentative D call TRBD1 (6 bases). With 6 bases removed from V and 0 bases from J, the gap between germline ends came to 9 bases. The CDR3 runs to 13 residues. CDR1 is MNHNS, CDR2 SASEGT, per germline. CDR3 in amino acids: CASSEGHSYEQYF. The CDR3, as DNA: TGTGCCAGCAGCGAGGGACACTCCTACGAGCAGTACTTC.

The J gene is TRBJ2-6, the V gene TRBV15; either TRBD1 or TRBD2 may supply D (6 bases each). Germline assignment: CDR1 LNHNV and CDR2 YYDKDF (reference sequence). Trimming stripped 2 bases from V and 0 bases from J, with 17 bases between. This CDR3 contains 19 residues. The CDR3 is CATSRPRGGPSSGANVLTF. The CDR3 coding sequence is TGTGCCACCAGCAGACCCCGAGGGGGGCCAAGCTCTGGGGCCAACGTCCTGACTTTC.

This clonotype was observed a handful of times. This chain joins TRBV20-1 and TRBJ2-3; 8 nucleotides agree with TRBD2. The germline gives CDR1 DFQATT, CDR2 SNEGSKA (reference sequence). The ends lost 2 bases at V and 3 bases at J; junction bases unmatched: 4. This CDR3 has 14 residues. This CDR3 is CSARLGGGTDTQYF. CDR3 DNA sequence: TGCAGTGCTAGACTAGGCGGGGGGACAGATACGCAGTATTTT.

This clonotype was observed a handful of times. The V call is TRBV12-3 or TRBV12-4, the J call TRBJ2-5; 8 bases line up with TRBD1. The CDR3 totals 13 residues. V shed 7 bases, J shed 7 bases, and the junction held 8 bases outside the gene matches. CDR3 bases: TGTGCCAGCAATACAGGGGGAGAGAGGACCCAGTACTTC. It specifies CASNTGGERTQYF.

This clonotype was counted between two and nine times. The DNA of the CDR3 is TGTGCCGCCGGACAGGGCCGGTATGGCTACACCTTC. Translation gives CAAGQGRYGYTF. The genes are TRBV7-8 and TRBJ1-2; 8 bases are a match to TRBD1. The V gene end was trimmed by 11 bases and the J gene end by 5 bases; junction bases not matched to a gene: 7. Per germline, CDR1 SGHVS and CDR2 FQNEAQ. This CDR3 has 12 residues.

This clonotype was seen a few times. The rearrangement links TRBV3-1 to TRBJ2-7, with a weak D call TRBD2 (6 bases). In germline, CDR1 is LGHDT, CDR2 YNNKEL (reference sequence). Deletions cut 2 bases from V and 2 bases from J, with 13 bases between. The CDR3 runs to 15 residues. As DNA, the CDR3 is TGTGCCAGCAGCCAATATATGGGAGGAACCTACGAGCAGTACTTC. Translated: CASSQYMGGTYEQYF.

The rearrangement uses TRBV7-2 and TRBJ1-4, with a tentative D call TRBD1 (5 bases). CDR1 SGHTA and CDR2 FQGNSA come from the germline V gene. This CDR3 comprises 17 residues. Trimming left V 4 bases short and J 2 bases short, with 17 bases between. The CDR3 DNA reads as TGTGCCAGCAGCTCCGAGTCGGGGGTGTGGACTAATGAAAAACTGTTTTTT. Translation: CASSSESGVWTNEKLFF.

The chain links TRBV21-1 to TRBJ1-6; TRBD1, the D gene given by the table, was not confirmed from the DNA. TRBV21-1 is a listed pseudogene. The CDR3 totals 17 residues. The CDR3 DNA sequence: TGTGCCAGCAGCAAAGCGTGTTGGGGGTCCTATAATTCACCCCTCCACTTT. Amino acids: CASSKACWGSYNSPLHF.

Here the CDR3 reads CSAAGGVNGYTF. The DNA for the CDR3 is TGCAGTGCCGCCGGGGGAGTCAATGGCTACACCTTC. The genes are TRBV20-1 and TRBJ1-2; D is possibly TRBD1 (5 bases). The CDR3 length is 12 residues. The germline CDR1 and CDR2 sequences are DFQATT and SNEGSKA (reference sequence). V lost 6 bases, J lost 6 bases, and 14 bases lay in between.